This T cell receptor beta chain was documented in a study of identifying expanded T cells in peripheral blood. Germline V gene sequence: CDR1 SGHDT, CDR2 YYEEEE. The CDR3 totals 15 residues. The V end lost 3 bases, the J end lost 8 bases, and 15 bases lay between the germline ends. Only in-frame clones appear in the TCRdb table, and some are missing; sequencing was by immunoSEQ multiplex PCR. The table has around 68,000 clones, about 89% seen once. V and J are TRBV5-6 and TRBJ1-6; possible D gene TRBD1, 5 bases. This receptor was taken from a person between 18 and 70 years old in good health. The sequenced material came from blood. The CDR3 loop reads CASSSDRDGDSPLHF. CDR3 nucleotides: TGTGCCAGCAGCTCGGACCGGGACGGGGATTCACCCCTCCACTTT.